This entry concerns a single T cell receptor beta chain. Antigen unknown. This record comes from a study of Ad26.COV2.S vaccination and SARS-CoV-2 variants. Study outcomes and limitations: Post-vaccination spike-specific CD8+ and CD4+ T cell responses reportedly had substantial breadth. Spike-specific TCR breadth ran higher among vaccine recipients than placebo recipients. Vaccinees and placebo recipients showed similar non-spike TCR breadth.

Using immunoSEQ multiplex PCR, the repertoire was profiled, and TCRdb retains in-frame clones only, with some absent. The table includes 440,000 or so clones, around 90% detected once. Specified treatment: roughly 18 received Ad26.COV2.S at low or high dose, single or two shots; several received placebo; per-sample allocation not given. Day 63 following the first vaccine or placebo injection was when the samples were taken. The sequencing here drew on peripheral blood, taken in a trial of Ad26.COV2.S vaccine versus placebo. The clonotype comes from a person aged 18 to 59 who received the Ad26.COV2.S COVID-19 vaccine or a placebo.

CDR3 amino acids: CASSLGRGSSSSGNTIYF. CDR3 bases: TGTGCCAGCAGCTTAGGCCGGGGCAGTTCCTCCTCTGGAAACACCATATATTTT. The V gene is TRBV13, the J gene TRBJ1-3; D may be TRBD1 (5 bases). The CDR3 is made up of 18 amino acids. Germline CDR1 and CDR2: PRHDT and FYEKMQ (reference sequence). V shed 0 bases and J shed 0 bases, with 15 bases lying between them.